Below, 27 T cell receptor beta chains from the same sample are listed, as sequenced in a study of graft-versus-host responses after intestinal transplantation. Measured with immunoSEQ multiplex PCR; TCRdb has only the in-frame clones, and not every one. The sample gives 27,000 or so clones, over 80% of which show up once; 0.65% to 0.75% is in the top ten. These receptors have no identified antigens. The material sequenced was unstimulated CD4+ T cells sorted from spleen or lymph node cells, taken before intestinal transplant. These receptors were collected from a human donor who received an intestinal transplant.

With regard to this clone: Different DNA sequences within this sample yield the same CDR3. V and J are TRBV10-2 and TRBJ2-5, with 7 bases matching TRBD1. Germline V lookup: CDR1 WSHSY, CDR2 SAAADI. CDR3 length: 15 residues. The V and J ends lost 6 bases and 3 bases, in that order; junction bases with no gene match: 10. Written as DNA, the CDR3 is TGCGCCAGCAGACCTGACAGGGTCAAAGAAGAGACCCAGTACTTC. As protein: CASRPDRVKEETQYF.

The chain is built from TRBV6-5 and TRBJ2-2; D is perhaps TRBD1 (6 bases). V dropped 5 bases and J dropped 4 bases, with 11 bases sitting between them. The CDR3 length is 14 residues. Per germline, CDR1 MNHEY and CDR2 SVGAGI. The CDR3 sequence is CASSATGSTGELFF. In DNA, the CDR3 is TGTGCCAGCAGTGCTACAGGGTCCACCGGGGAGCTGTTTTTT.

The chain couples TRBV4-2 to TRBJ1-6; 8 bases fit TRBD1. Germline V lookup: CDR1 LGHNA, CDR2 YNFKEQ. V lost 5 bases, J lost 6 bases, and 6 bases stayed unmatched. This CDR3 has 15 amino acids. CDR3 residues: CASSAITGGNSPLHF. CDR3 nucleotide sequence: TGTGCCAGCAGCGCCATAACAGGGGGTAATTCACCCCTCCACTTT.

The chain carries TRBV5-1 and TRBJ1-1; D might be TRBD1 (5 bases). The CDR3 has 14 residues. Trimming left V 4 bases short and J 1 base short, with 11 bases between. Germline loops: CDR1 SGHRS, CDR2 YFSETQ. This CDR3 is CASSGGTGNTEAFF. CDR3 bases: TGCGCCAGCAGCGGAGGGACGGGGAACACTGAAGCTTTCTTT.

The chain recombines TRBV29-1 with TRBJ1-4, with D possibly being TRBD1 (5 bases). The CDR3 runs to 12 residues. Germline lookup yields CDR1 SQVTM and CDR2 ANQGSEA. Between the trimmed V and J ends, which lost 4 bases and 4 bases, there was a span of 7 bases. The CDR3 sequence is CSVGGCNEKLFF. Here the CDR3 DNA reads TGCAGCGTTGGGGGGTGTAATGAAAAACTGTTTTTT.

This clone has just one count. This chain joins TRBV28 and TRBJ2-7; D remains unclear. The CDR3 covers 14 residues. Germline V gene lookup returns CDR1 MDHEN and CDR2 SYDVKM. The V and J ends lost 5 bases and 2 bases respectively, with 13 bases between them. CDR3 in DNA: TGTGCCAGCAGTAGCTCCCGGGTGACCTACGAGCAGTACTTC. This sequence encodes CASSSSRVTYEQYF.

The chain is built from TRBV4-1 and TRBJ2-3, with D perhaps assigned TRBD1 or TRBD2 (5 bases each). The CDR3 contains 17 residues. V was trimmed by 1 base and J by 1 base, leaving 15 bases between them. CDR1 MGHRA and CDR2 YSYEKL come from the germline V gene. CDR3 bases: TGCGCCAGCAGCCAAGTCGCCTCGGGACGAGGCACAGATACGCAGTATTTT. Protein: CASSQVASGRGTDTQYF.

This clone was seen once. The chain has TRBV4-2 and TRBJ1-2; 9 positions agree with TRBD1. V gave up 4 bases and J gave up 4 bases; unmatched junction bases: 7. CDR3 length: 15 amino acids. The germline CDR1 and CDR2 sequences are LGHNA and YNFKEQ. The CDR3 sequence: CASSPWDREFYGYTF. The CDR3 nucleotides are TGTGCCAGCAGCCCCTGGGACAGGGAGTTCTATGGCTACACCTTC.

This chain joins TRBV5-4 and TRBJ2-1, with 10 positions matching TRBD2. J lost 6 bases, V lost 0 bases, and 9 bases had no gene match. Germline V gene data show CDR1 as SGHNT and CDR2 as YYREEE (reference sequence). The CDR3 spans 17 residues. The CDR3 region has the DNA TGTGCCAGCAGCTTGGACGATCTAGCGGGAGCTGGCAATGAGCAGTTCTTC. It is translated as CASSLDDLAGAGNEQFF.

The chain uses TRBV2 and TRBJ1-1; D is uncertain. Germline CDR1 reads SNHLY; CDR2 reads FYNNEI. V was pared by 1 base and J by 1 base, with 10 bases between. The CDR3 sequence is 15 residues long. CDR3 sequence: CASSEESAGNTEAFF. The CDR3 DNA follows: TGTGCCAGCAGTGAAGAATCTGCGGGGAACACTGAAGCTTTCTTT.

The chain recombines TRBV7-8 with TRBJ2-5, with 10 bases lining up with TRBD2. Germline CDR1 is SGHVS and CDR2 is FQNEAQ. The CDR3 spans 18 residues. J gave up 2 bases and V 2 bases, and 11 bases lay outside the gene matches. In nucleotides, the CDR3 is TGTGCCAGCAGCTTAATCCTAGCGGGAGAGAGGGGGCAAGAGACCCAGTACTTC. It specifies CASSLILAGERGQETQYF.

The rearrangement links TRBV9 to TRBJ2-2, with 8 bases fitting TRBD2. The J segment lost 5 bases and the V segment lost 4 bases, leaving 22 bases of the junction unmatched. Per the germline V gene, CDR1 is SGDLS and CDR2 is YYNGEE. The CDR3 sequence is 20 residues long. The CDR3 loop reads CASSSTPGTRNGPTTGELFF. Written as DNA, the CDR3 is TGTGCCAGCAGCTCAACCCCCGGGACTAGAAATGGGCCTACGACCGGGGAGCTGTTTTTT.

CDR3 in amino acids: CASSVQGVGSQPQHF. CDR3 coding DNA: TGTGCCAGCAGTGTTCAGGGAGTAGGGAGCCAGCCCCAGCATTTT. This chain links TRBV6-6 with TRBJ1-5, with D possibly TRBD1 on 5 matching bases. Trimming left V 5 bases short and J 7 bases short, with 18 bases between. Germline V gives CDR1 MNHNY, CDR2 SVGAGI (reference sequence). The CDR3 has 15 amino acids.

The chain has TRBV5-1 and TRBJ1-5, with 9 bases lining up with TRBD1. Germline lookup yields CDR1 SGHRS and CDR2 YFSETQ. With 0 bases clipped from V and 0 bases from J, the junction kept 4 bases outside the gene matches. The CDR3 length is 17 residues. The CDR3 sequence: CASSLGVQGASNQPQHF. For the CDR3, the DNA is TGCGCCAGCAGCTTGGGGGTACAGGGGGCTAGCAATCAGCCCCAGCATTTT.

The rearrangement joins TRBV12-5 to TRBJ1-3, with D perhaps TRBD1 (5 bases). CDR3 length: 19 residues. Trimming removed 0 bases from V and 0 bases from J, with 18 bases in between. Per germline, CDR1 LGHNT and CDR2 FRNRAP. The CDR3 reads CASGLVPLLRGPSGNTIYF. DNA of the CDR3: TGTGCTAGTGGTTTGGTACCGTTATTAAGGGGACCCTCTGGAAACACCATATATTTT.

The rearrangement joins TRBV2 to TRBJ1-6; D is uncertain. The germline V gene has CDR1 SNHLY and CDR2 FYNNEI. This CDR3 spans 13 amino acids. V was shortened by 3 bases and J by 5 bases, with 5 bases between the two germline ends. CDR3 sequence reads: CASSEGDNSPLHF. In DNA, the CDR3 is TGTGCCAGCAGTGAGGGTGATAATTCACCCCTCCACTTT.

This clone appeared a single time. J is TRBJ2-1 and V is TRBV5-6; the match to TRBD1 covers 9 bases. Looked up from germline, CDR1 is SGHDT and CDR2 is YYEEEE. V gave up 3 bases and J gave up 7 bases; unmatched junction bases: 8. The length of the CDR3 is 15 residues. The CDR3 DNA reads TGTGCCAGCAGCTGGGACAGGGTGAGTTGGAATGAGCAGTTCTTC. This sequence encodes CASSWDRVSWNEQFF.

This chain connects TRBV7-2 to TRBJ2-5; the match to TRBD2 covers 9 bases. CDR3 length: 13 residues. Germline CDR1 SGHTA, CDR2 FQGNSA. V dropped 6 bases and J dropped 5; count of bases not matched to a gene: 4. The CDR3 loop reads CASSSGRAETQYF. CDR3 nucleotides: TGTGCCAGCAGTAGCGGGAGAGCGGAGACCCAGTACTTC.

The genes are TRBV5-1 and TRBJ2-3; the D is unclear. Germline CDR1 SGHRS, CDR2 YFSETQ. V lost 5 bases and J lost 0, with 10 bases in between. The CDR3 runs to 14 residues. In DNA, the CDR3 is TGCGCCAGCAGAAACGGGTTTAGCACAGATACGCAGTATTTT. It translates to CASRNGFSTDTQYF.

This clone was picked up a small number of times. The chain recombines TRBV5-1 with TRBJ2-6, with D possibly TRBD1 on 6 matching bases. Trimming pared 4 bases from V and 0 bases from J, leaving 14 bases between. In germline, CDR1 is SGHRS, CDR2 YFSETQ. CDR3 length: 17 amino acids. The chain's CDR3 is CASSPRTVSSGANVLTF. CDR3 DNA: TGCGCCAGCAGCCCCCGGACAGTCAGCTCTGGGGCCAACGTCCTGACTTTC.

The chain is built from TRBV7-9 and TRBJ2-3; D is unclear. Per the germline V gene, CDR1 is SEHNR and CDR2 is FQNEAQ (reference sequence). V lost 1 base and J 1 base, leaving 15 bases between the germline ends. CDR3 length equals 17 residues. For the CDR3, the DNA is TGTGCCAGCAGCTTAGTCCACGATTCCCGGGGCACAGATACGCAGTATTTT. Translated: CASSLVHDSRGTDTQYF.

The chain uses TRBV14 and TRBJ2-5; D gene ambiguous. The CDR3 has 11 amino acids. CDR1 SGHDN and CDR2 FVKESK come from the germline V gene. Trimming stripped 0 bases from V and 6 bases from J, with 2 bases between. CDR3 DNA: TGTGCCAGCAGCCAAGATAAGACCCAGTACTTC. It specifies CASSQDKTQYF.

The chain couples TRBV2 to TRBJ1-2; 9 positions agree with TRBD1. V gave up 3 bases and J gave up 4 bases; unmatched junction bases: 6. This CDR3 is built from 15 residues. Germline CDR1 SNHLY, CDR2 FYNNEI. This chain's CDR3 is CASSERQGGGYGYTF. The CDR3 DNA follows: TGTGCCAGCAGTGAGAGACAGGGGGGAGGCTATGGCTACACCTTC.

The J gene is TRBJ2-7, the V gene TRBV5-1; TRBD1 agrees at 9 bases. The CDR3 spans 15 residues. Unmatched junction bases numbered 12, after V lost 4 bases and J lost 7 bases. Germline assignment: CDR1 SGHRS and CDR2 YFSETQ. The CDR3 loop is CASSVGRDRAGEQYF. CDR3 DNA sequence: TGCGCCAGCAGCGTTGGCCGGGACAGGGCAGGGGAGCAGTACTTC.

The chain joins TRBV28 to TRBJ2-7; 7 bases map to TRBD2. The length of the CDR3 is 15 residues. V shed 2 bases, J shed 2 bases, and the junction held 6 bases outside the gene matches. The germline gives CDR1 MDHEN, CDR2 SYDVKM. CDR3 in DNA: TGTGCCAGCAGTTTAAGGGAGGGTATAACCTACGAGCAGTACTTC. Protein sequence: CASSLREGITYEQYF.

The CDR3 DNA sequence: TGTGCCAGCAGCTTAGCAGTGGGTTGGTCAGGGGGCTGGGGTGAGCAGTTCTTC. Translated: CASSLAVGWSGGWGEQFF. This chain links TRBV11-2 with TRBJ2-1, with 8 bases identical to TRBD1. The CDR3 is made up of 18 amino acids. J was trimmed by 9 bases and V by 1 base; bases with no gene match: 17. Germline V CDR1 and CDR2: SGHAT, FQNNGV.

V gene TRBV30 combines with J gene TRBJ2-4; D may be TRBD2 (6 bases). Deletions cut 0 bases from V and 1 base from J, with 13 bases between. The CDR3 is 16 residues long. Germline assignment: CDR1 GTSNPN and CDR2 SVGIG (reference sequence). The CDR3 here is CAWSVMGGMAKNIQYF. CDR3 sequence (DNA): TGTGCCTGGAGTGTAATGGGGGGAATGGCCAAAAACATTCAGTACTTC. Drawing the rest from reference TRBV30 and TRBJ2-4, the complete variable domain is SQTIHQWPATLVQPVGSPLSLECTVEGTSNPNLYWYRQAAGRGLQLLFYSVGIGQISSEVPQNLSASRPQDRQFILSSKKLLLSDSGFYLCAWSVMGGMAKNIQYFGAGTRLSVL.